The text below deals with one T cell receptor beta chain. The table lists this clonotype with a few counts. What antigen it recognizes has not been identified. Within one base of it there is no much larger clone, and no base qualities were kept. Sequencing used an Illumina NovaSeq 6000. TCRalpha and TCRbeta cDNA libraries were constructed by 5'RACE with constant-segment primers, with sample barcodes and unique molecular identifiers being introduced. Trizol reagent was used to extract RNA from every sample. The libraries were amplified in two PCR steps, and the second step added a second sample barcode and Illumina TruSeq adapters. Libraries were sequenced on an Illumina NovaSeq with 2 x 150 bp paired-end reads. On the authors' methods: Demultiplexing of reads and collapsing into UMI-guided consensus sequences were performed with migec v1.2.7. Using mixcr v2.1.11, UMI consensuses were aligned to TRA and TRB V and J templates and then assembled into clonotypes. A clonotype was counted as expanded or contracted only when both edgeR and NoisET called the clonotype significant, with the noise models trained on biological replicates. For edgeR calls, the thresholds were a false discovery rate-adjusted p below 0.01 and a log2 fold-change of 1. As an exploratory analysis of dynamics, max-normalized trajectories of the 1000 most abundant clonotypes were examined by PCA with hierarchical clustering. Separately sequenced CD4+ and CD8+ repertoires were used to assign the CD4 or CD8 phenotype of responding clones. The raw public reads went through TCRdb reprocessing: fastp at Q25, MiXCR clone calling, in-frame beta chains kept. One record per CDR3 amino acid sequence lists the most common genes and DNA. TCRdb, not the authors, supplied the V and J calls. This sample comprises about 180,000 distinct CDR3 sequences, approximately 17% of them detected only once. The biggest ten clones account for 3.9% of the sample.

This sample was included in a study of T-cell memory formation after mild COVID-19 (dated by TCRdb to the early 2020s). With respect to the entire study: TCR sequence clusters from the two donors were found to be largely donor specific. Longitudinal TCRalpha and TCRbeta repertoire sequencing tracked T-cell clones expanding and contracting after mild COVID-19 in a couple of donors. The cohort comprised two young, previously healthy adult volunteers, one female and one male.

PBMCs were isolated by Ficoll-Paque density gradient centrifugation. Overall results and qualifications from the work: Contracting CD4+ clones were located mainly in the CM and EM memory subsets, whereas CD8+ clones were found to be enriched in EMRA. Some responding clones were detected in pre-infection memory, suggesting pre-existing cross-reactive memory T cells joined the SARS-CoV-2 response. Clones contracting from day 15 to 85 had balanced CD4/CD8 phenotypes, while a second wave expanding from day 15 to 37 was biased towards CD4+. SARS-CoV-2 specificity was not confirmed for the second-wave clones peaking on day 37. Only a couple of mild cases were covered by the study, and larger cohorts that include severe cases with pre-infection samples were considered necessary.

V is cut by 10 bases and J by 1 base, and the space between the germline ends is 16 bases. Based on the germline V gene, the CDR1 and CDR2 sequences are LGHNA and YNFKEQ. Spanning cysteine to phenylalanine, the CDR3 consists of 14 amino acids. Just the 42-base CDR3 DNA is kept, in frame starting at base 1. The TCR sequence derives from a young man who had mild COVID-19 (a few samples of this study predate the infection). The sample titles of this study are shuffled in the database, so cell type and time point are left out; the donor was told from shared clones. Recombination joined TRBV4-2 with TRBJ1-1, and possibly TRBD1, on 6 matching bases. Sequencing was carried out using PBMCs or a T cell subset sorted from them (not recorded which). The DNA is as follows: TGTGCCACGACCCGAGGGGGATCGAACACTGAAGCTTTCTTT. The translation is CATTRGGSNTEAFF.